One sample yielded the 11 T cell receptor beta chains listed below, sequenced in a study of blood T cell repertoires in COVID-19. Some clones are missing from TCRdb's copy, which holds only in-frame ones; the method was immunoSEQ multiplex PCR. This table has fewer than 250,000 clones, around 85% appearing once. Input material: peripheral blood. The receptors derive from a man younger than 40 with acute or convalescent COVID-19.

V is TRBV7-9 and J is TRBJ2-6; D might be TRBD2 (5 bases). V lost 11 bases and J 4 bases, leaving 9 bases between the germline ends. Per the germline V gene, CDR1 is SEHNR and CDR2 is FQNEAQ (reference sequence). This CDR3 has 12 residues. The CDR3 DNA reads TGTGCCGGTCGGGGAGGGGCCAACGTCCTGACTTTC. It encodes CAGRGGANVLTF.

V is TRBV5-1 and J is TRBJ1-4; TRBD1 matches 8 bases. The ends lost 3 bases at V and 7 bases at J; junction bases unmatched: 11. CDR1 SGHRS and CDR2 YFSETQ come from the germline V gene. This CDR3 comprises 16 residues. This CDR3 is CASSYQTGERSEKLFF. The CDR3 DNA reads TGCGCCAGCAGCTACCAGACAGGGGAAAGGAGTGAAAAACTGTTTTTT.

The V gene is TRBV19, the J gene TRBJ2-1; 10 nucleotides align to TRBD2. The CDR3 loop spans 17 amino acids. The V segment lost 5 bases and the J segment 9 bases; nucleotides outside the gene matches: 16. Per germline, CDR1 LNHDA and CDR2 SQIVND (reference sequence). CDR3 loop: CASSSPAPSGRVGEQFF. The CDR3 DNA is TGTGCCAGTAGTTCTCCCGCTCCAAGCGGGAGGGTCGGTGAGCAGTTCTTC.

As concerns this clone: The same CDR3 also results from other DNA sequences found in this sample. The gene calls are TRBV30 and TRBJ2-3; D perhaps matches TRBD1 (7 bases). Germline lookup yields CDR1 GTSNPN and CDR2 SVGIG (reference sequence). Trimming pared 2 bases from V and 6 bases from J, leaving 9 bases between. The CDR3 is made up of 12 amino acids. CDR3 in DNA: TGTGCCTGGAGTCCAGGGGGGGATACGCAGTATTTT. Its translation: CAWSPGGDTQYF. Using reference TRBV30 and TRBJ2-3 for the parts outside the CDR3, the full variable domain is SQTIHQWPATLVQPVGSPLSLECTVEGTSNPNLYWYRQAAGRGLQLLFYSVGIGQISSEVPQNLSASRPQDRQFILSSKKLLLSDSGFYLCAWSPGGDTQYFGPGTRLTVL.

The count of this clone is one. CDR3 bases: TGTGCCAGCAGCTTACCCGGGACTAGCGGGTGGCAGGAGACCCAGTACTTC. Protein sequence: CASSLPGTSGWQETQYF. V usage is TRBV7-8 and J usage is TRBJ2-5; 12 bases line up with TRBD2. The germline V gene has CDR1 SGHVS and CDR2 FQNEAQ. The CDR3 runs to 17 residues. V was clipped by 2 bases and J by 5 bases; unmatched bases: 9.

CDR3 protein: CASSYHQDRGNSPLHF. In DNA form, the CDR3 reads TGTGCCAGCAGTTACCACCAGGACAGGGGAAATTCACCCCTCCACTTT. The chain combines TRBV6-5 with TRBJ1-6; the match to TRBD1 covers 9 bases. Unmatched junction bases numbered 6, after V lost 2 bases and J lost 7 bases. CDR1 is MNHEY and CDR2 is SVGAGI in the germline V gene. The CDR3 covers 16 residues.

The rearrangement joins TRBV9 to TRBJ2-2, with TRBD2 matching over 12 bases. Germline values: CDR1 SGDLS, CDR2 YYNGEE. The length of the CDR3 is 16 residues. The junction had 4 bases not matched to a gene; V was cut back by 3 bases and J by 4 bases. CDR3 sequence reads: CASSAGLAGFTGELFF. The CDR3 DNA follows: TGTGCCAGCAGCGCCGGACTAGCGGGATTCACCGGGGAGCTGTTTTTT.

The V call is TRBV4-1, the J call TRBJ1-1; D is possibly TRBD1 (6 bases). With 4 bases removed from V and 8 bases from J, the gap between germline ends came to 8 bases. CDR1 is MGHRA and CDR2 is YSYEKL in the germline V gene. CDR3 length: 11 amino acids. The chain's CDR3 is CASSRGTEAFF. As DNA, the CDR3 is TGCGCCAGCAGCCGTGGGACAGAAGCTTTCTTT.

This sequence joins TRBV28 and TRBJ2-5, with TRBD2 matching 12 bases. This CDR3 has 18 amino acids. J gave up 4 bases and V 1 base, and 10 bases lay outside the gene matches. From germline, CDR1 is MDHEN and CDR2 SYDVKM. The CDR3 loop reads CASSLYLASGRVGETQYF. In nucleotides, the CDR3 is TGTGCCAGCAGTTTATACCTGGCTAGCGGGAGGGTTGGAGAGACCCAGTACTTC.

V gene TRBV19 combines with J gene TRBJ2-1, with a weak D call TRBD1 (5 bases). Germline CDR1 LNHDA, CDR2 SQIVND (reference sequence). Trimming removed 4 bases at V and 4 bases at J, with 5 bases between. The CDR3 runs to 12 residues. The CDR3 loop reads CASSTGYNEQFF. The CDR3 coding sequence is TGTGCCAGTAGTACAGGGTACAATGAGCAGTTCTTC.

In the case of this clone: At one of its ends the junction is not consistent with the germline gene, which may arise from a read error. The V and J genes are TRBV30 and TRBJ1-1; 8 nucleotides agree with TRBD1. Germline CDR1 reads GTSNPN; CDR2 reads SVGIG (reference sequence). The CDR3 has 10 residues. CDR3 DNA sequence: TGTGCCTGCTACAGGGGGAAGGGGATTTTT. Its translation: CACYRGKGIF. Drawing the rest from reference TRBV30 and TRBJ1-1, the complete variable domain is SQTIHQWPATLVQPVGSPLSLECTVEGTSNPNLYWYRQAAGRGLQLLFYSVGIGQISSEVPQNLSASRPQDRQFILSSKKLLLSDSGFYLCACYRGKGIFGQGTRLTVV.